This TCR beta chain was retrieved from a study of low-dose radiotherapy and immunotherapy resistance in tumors. Study context: Patients were given intravenous nivolumab 240 mg every two weeks plus ipilimumab 1 mg/kg every six weeks. Oral aspirin 300 mg was taken by patients daily for four cycles from cycle 1 day 1. The 200 mg/m2 dose of intravenous cyclophosphamide was given every two weeks, one day before radiation and immunotherapy.

V lost 6 bases, J lost 5 bases, and 6 bases stayed unmatched. This CDR3 is 14 amino acids long. Germline lookup yields CDR1 MNHGY and CDR2 SAAAGT. First-strand cDNA relied on TRAV- and TRBV-specific primers spanning alpha and beta chains. A constant-region primer paired with the V-primer adapter amplified TCRs over about 19 PCR cycles. TCRdb redid the calling of the reads with MiXCR, one entry per CDR3 protein. Seen here are around 58,000 distinct CDR3 sequences, about 23% observed once, and the top ten hold 6.5% to 8%. Indicated time point: after trial treatment. This sample's treatment: LDRT plus nivolumab, ipilimumab, low-dose cyclophosphamide and aspirin (RACIN trial). Nivolumab, ipilimumab, aspirin, low-dose cyclophosphamide and low-dose radiotherapy were given to donors. This clonotype occurred many times.

The rearrangement uses TRBV6-8 and TRBJ2-1, with 8 bases that match TRBD2. Sample: PBMCs, taken after low-dose radiotherapy plus immunotherapy. The receptor comes from a male donor with prostate cancer. CDR3 DNA: TGTGCCAGCAGACGCGGGAGGCCCGACAATGAGCAGTTCTTC. Protein: CASRRGRPDNEQFF.